Listed below are T cell receptor beta chains from one sample, sequenced in a study of blood T cell repertoires in COVID-19. TCRdb keeps only in-frame clones here, not all; method: immunoSEQ multiplex PCR. The sample includes approximately 200,000 clones, more than 70% of them seen just once. Material: PBMCs or T cells enriched from blood (not recorded which). All receptors derive from a woman in her 30s who had recovered from COVID-19. Each CDR3 is given with its conserved first and last residue. D genes are given only for firm matches. Size tells how often a clone was seen (once, few, many) or the class of an expanded clone, and some rows leave it out.

>15|-|-|TRBV5-5|TRBJ1-2
CASSSQGNSFDGYTF
TGTGCCAGCAGCTCGCAGGGTAATAGTTTTGATGGCTACACCTTC
>13|-|-|TRBV6-5|TRBJ2-2
CASEESRNGELFF
TGTGCCAGCGAGGAGAGTCGGAACGGGGAGCTGTTTTTT
>16|-|-|TRBV3-1/TRBV3-2|TRBJ2-1
CASSQEYRDSYNEQFF
TGTGCCAGCAGCCAAGAGTACAGGGACTCCTACAATGAGCAGTTCTTC
>12|-|-|TRBV29-1|TRBJ1-4
CSVRGINEKLFF
TGCAGCGTTCGGGGGATTAACGAAAAACTGTTTTTT
>12|-|few|TRBV29-1|TRBJ2-7
CSVERGPYEQYF
TGCAGCGTTGAACGTGGCCCTTACGAGCAGTACTTC
>17|TRBD1|-|TRBV3-1/TRBV3-2|TRBJ1-3
CASSRRDSEIGGNTIYF
TGTGCCAGCAGCCGAAGGGACAGCGAGATCGGGGGAAACACCATATATTTT
>14|-|-|TRBV5-4|TRBJ1-4
CASSIGLRGEKLFF
TGTGCCAGCAGCATCGGGCTGCGGGGTGAAAAACTGTTTTTT
>15|-|-|TRBV27|TRBJ2-5
CASSLRLGHQETQYF
TGTGCCAGCAGTTTACGTCTGGGCCATCAAGAGACCCAGTACTTC
>14|-|-|TRBV25-1|TRBJ1-3
CASSISQVGNTIYF
TGTGCCAGCAGTATTTCACAGGTTGGAAACACCATATATTTT
>16|TRBD1|-|TRBV4-2|TRBJ2-3
CASSQEGQGRTDTQYF
TGTGCCAGCAGCCAAGAGGGACAGGGGAGGACAGATACGCAGTATTTT
>16|TRBD1|once|TRBV2|TRBJ2-6
CASGTGVNTGANVLTF
TGTGCCAGCGGGACAGGGGTAAATACGGGGGCCAACGTCCTGACTTTC
>9|-|-|TRBV28|TRBJ1-5
CARFQPQHF
TGTGCCCGTTTTCAGCCCCAGCATTTT
>16|TRBD2|once|TRBV6-6|TRBJ2-7
CASSYEASGRAYEQYF
TGTGCCAGCAGTTACGAGGCTAGCGGGAGGGCCTACGAGCAGTACTTC
>15|-|-|TRBV15|TRBJ1-5
CATSRTGGVGQPQHF
TGTGCCACCAGCAGGACAGGTGGAGTTGGTCAGCCCCAGCATTTT
>16|-|-|TRBV6-2/TRBV6-3|TRBJ2-7
CASSYSWATSSYEQYF
TGTGCCAGCAGTTACTCTTGGGCAACAAGCTCCTACGAGCAGTACTTC
>15|TRBD1|-|TRBV19|TRBJ2-1
CASSIRQGGSPEQFF
TGTGCCAGTAGTATCAGACAGGGGGGATCCCCTGAGCAGTTCTTC
>14|TRBD1|-|TRBV10-3|TRBJ1-2
CAISAGTGSYGYTF
TGTGCCATCAGTGCTGGGACAGGAAGCTATGGCTACACCTTC
>13|TRBD2|-|TRBV10-3|TRBJ2-4
CAIRPPGGDIQYF
TGTGCCATCAGGCCCCCGGGGGGTGACATTCAGTACTTC
>12|-|-|TRBV5-1|TRBJ2-5
CASSLTRETQYF
TGCGCCAGCAGCTTGACCAGGGAGACCCAGTACTTC
>21|-|-|TRBV13|TRBJ1-6
CASSSMTPGHQISSYNSPLHF
TGTGCCAGCAGCTCAATGACACCGGGACACCAGATTAGCTCCTATAATTCACCCCTCCACTTT
>16|-|-|TRBV19|TRBJ2-3
CASSEKRDTLTDTQYF
TGTGCCAGTAGTGAAAAGCGGGACACCCTCACAGATACGCAGTATTTT
>14|-|-|TRBV5-1|TRBJ1-2
CASSLEPGLYGYTF
TGCGCCAGCAGCTTGGAGCCAGGGCTATATGGCTACACCTTC
>13|-|few|TRBV10-3|TRBJ2-2
CAITGEGVGELFF
TGTGCCATCACAGGGGAGGGGGTCGGGGAGCTGTTTTTT
>13|-|few|TRBV28|TRBJ1-2
CASSLNTNYGYTF
TGTGCCAGCAGTTTAAATACTAACTATGGCTACACCTTC
>16|-|once|TRBV4-2|TRBJ2-2
CASSQGGAPDTGELFF
TGTGCCAGCAGCCAAGGGGGAGCCCCGGACACCGGGGAGCTGTTTTTT
>14|TRBD1|-|TRBV10-3|TRBJ1-5
CATAPGTANQPQHF
TGTGCCACCGCCCCCGGGACAGCGAATCAGCCCCAGCATTTT
>16|TRBD2|-|TRBV11-2|TRBJ2-3
CASSFRGRDLTDTQYF
TGTGCCAGCAGCTTTCGCGGGAGGGACCTCACAGATACGCAGTATTTT
>14|-|-|TRBV5-6|TRBJ2-7
CASSLGTATYEQYF
TGTGCCAGCAGCCTCGGGACTGCCACCTACGAGCAGTACTTC
>14|-|-|TRBV7-2|TRBJ1-6
CASSRGGENSPLHF
TGTGCCAGCAGCCGTGGGGGGGAAAATTCACCCCTCCACTTT
>16|TRBD1|-|TRBV28|TRBJ2-7
CASSFGTGGSPYEQYF
TGTGCCAGCAGCTTCGGGACAGGGGGCTCCCCCTACGAGCAGTACTTC
>15|TRBD1|-|TRBV2|TRBJ1-5
CASSTGGSRNQPQHF
TGTGCCAGCAGTACAGGGGGTTCGCGCAATCAGCCCCAGCATTTT
>15|TRBD2|few|TRBV7-2|TRBJ2-1
CASSLSAGVGDEQFF
TGTGCCAGCAGCTTATCCGCGGGAGTGGGGGATGAGCAGTTCTTC
>15|TRBD2|once|TRBV10-3|TRBJ2-3
CAISEQLAGTDTQYF
TGTGCCATCAGTGAGCAACTAGCGGGCACAGATACGCAGTATTTT
>15|-|-|TRBV6-5|TRBJ2-1
CASSYSGHLNNEQFF
TGTGCCAGCAGTTATTCGGGACATTTGAACAATGAGCAGTTCTTC